The T cell receptor beta chain described here comes from a study of shared clonotypes between healthy human individuals (dated by TCRdb to the early 2020s). In terms of the full investigation: A few men and a couple of women, aged 18 to 49 years, made up the cohort. For each donor, three plates each were used for CD4 naive and CD4 memory, two plates were used for CD8 naive, and one plate was used for CD8 memory. Different laboratories and diverse techniques were used to prepare libraries and sequence TCR repertoires, to increase sequencing depth and limit assay-specific biases. Between about 0.8 and 9.5 billion PBMCs per donor were obtained by leukapheresis. Blood TCR repertoires of roughly five healthy adults were deeply sequenced to estimate repertoire size and the extent of clonotype sharing between individuals.

Using the deep immunoSEQ assay, TCR CDR3 regions were amplified from genomic DNA by multiplex PCR. Extracted genomic DNA from each cell subset was spread evenly across all wells of several immunoSEQ 96-well plates, with each plate serving as a replicate. For sorted subsets, each replicate PCR was loaded with 200 to 250 ng genomic DNA, equivalent to about 30,000 T cell genomes. Purified libraries were measured with a Qubit 3.0 fluorometer, size-checked on a Bioanalyzer 2100, and measured again with the KAPA Library Quantification kit. Each immunoSEQ 96-well plate was sequenced on its own single-read 150-cycle Illumina NextSeq 550 flow cell. Per the source publication's procedure: The immunoSEQ output contained only junctional sequences without quality scores, so filtering could not match that applied to full-length reads. To assign V/J genes and CDR3, sequences were annotated against IMGT germline references using PyIR, a Python wrapper for IgBLAST v1.9. Reads with weak V/J assignments (E-value above 1e-6), missing CDR3, stop codons, out-of-frame junctions, or ambiguous translated residues were removed. A V3J clonotype was defined by an identical inferred V gene, J gene, and CDR3 amino acid sequence. The percentage overlap between two repertoires was calculated by dividing the number of shared unique clonotypes by the size of the smaller repertoire. Richness of each repertoire was evaluated using RTK rarefaction, the Chao1 estimator, and Recon v2.1 estimates of unobserved clonotypes. OLGA was used to compute generation probabilities for all TCRbeta clonotypes that the gDNA method yielded from a few donors. As stored in TCRdb, this immuneACCESS dataset retains in-frame rearrangements with V and J assigned. A fraction of the clones does not appear; measured against another copy, unresolved V genes explain less than half of the discrepancy, and the remainder lacks a known reason. V, J and clone size reflect that table, while D and trimming were determined from the DNA. Counted in this sample were approximately 2.3 million clones; approximately 93% of them appeared once. The ten largest clonotypes hold about 0.41% of the sample.

This clone showed up just once. The antigen it recognizes is unknown. The sample holds no much larger clone one base away, and base qualities are not on file. The donors were healthy, HIV-negative adults who had no recently reported acute infections or vaccinations. All donors were Caucasian adults living in Nashville, Tennessee, USA. Magnetic negative selection was used to enrich CD4+ T cells, after which naive cells were positively selected on CD45RA and the negative fraction became the memory subset. Blood was collected by leukapheresis, and PBMCs were isolated by Ficoll-Histopaque density gradient centrifugation and then cryopreserved in liquid nitrogen vapor phase. Analytical flow cytometry was used to check the purity and quantity of every magnetically sorted T cell population. Genomic DNA was isolated from every sorted fraction and measured by UV absorbance on a Nanodrop 2000c. V trim: 5 bases; J trim: 0 bases; unmatched bases: 15. The germline V gene (reference sequence) gives CDR1 as SEHNR and CDR2 as FQNEAQ. The CDR3 numbers 19 residues from cysteine through phenylalanine. The DNA shown is the 57-base CDR3, in frame from base 1.

The paper's findings and limits, for the study overall: Rarefaction of sorted-subset datasets indicated incomplete sequencing despite the large sequencing depth. Only blood was sampled, and tissue TCR repertoires likely differ from those in blood. Higher generation probabilities were observed for clonotypes shared by all four sorted-subset donors than for non-shared clonotypes. The small number of donors limited the genetic and exposure-history diversity represented. Sharing across a few donors was observed for 5% to 6.5% of naive CD4, 3% to 3.5% of naive CD8, roughly 2.3% of memory CD4, and roughly 0.4% of memory CD8 clonotypes. Naive subsets generally had larger estimated clonotype richness than memory subsets. Pairwise subsampling indicated that sequencing depth was expected to affect the degree of clonotype sharing among donors.

This sequence uses TRBV7-9 and TRBJ2-3; 9 middle bases align to TRBD2. What was sequenced was naive CD4+ T cells from PBMCs. The cell subset or site label, as the study defines it: CD45RA+ positively selected. This TCR derives from a man aged 18 to 35 in good health. Some clones in this sample may be carry-over from other donors' samples. This receptor carries the CDR3 CASSLRPLAGRPSTDTQYF. The DNA is as follows: TGTGCCAGCAGCCTCAGGCCCCTAGCGGGGCGGCCTAGCACAGATACGCAGTATTTT.